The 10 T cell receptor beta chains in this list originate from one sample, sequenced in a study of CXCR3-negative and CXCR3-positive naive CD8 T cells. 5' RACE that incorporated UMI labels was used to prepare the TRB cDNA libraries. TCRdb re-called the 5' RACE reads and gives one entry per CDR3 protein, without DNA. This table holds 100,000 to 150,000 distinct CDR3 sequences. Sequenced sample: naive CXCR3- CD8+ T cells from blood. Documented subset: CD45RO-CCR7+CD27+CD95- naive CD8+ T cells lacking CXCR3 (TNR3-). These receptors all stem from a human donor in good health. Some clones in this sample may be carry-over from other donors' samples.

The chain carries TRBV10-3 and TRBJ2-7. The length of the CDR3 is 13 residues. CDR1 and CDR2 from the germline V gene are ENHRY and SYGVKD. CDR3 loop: CAISESQSYEQYF.

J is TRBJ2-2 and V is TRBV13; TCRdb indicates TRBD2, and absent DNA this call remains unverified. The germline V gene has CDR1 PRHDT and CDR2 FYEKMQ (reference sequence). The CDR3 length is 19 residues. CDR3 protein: CASSLLASGRALDTGELFF.

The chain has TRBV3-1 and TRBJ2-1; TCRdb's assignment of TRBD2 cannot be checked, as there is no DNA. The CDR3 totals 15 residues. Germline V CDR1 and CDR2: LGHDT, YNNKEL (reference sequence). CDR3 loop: CASSPRLAGVIEQFF.

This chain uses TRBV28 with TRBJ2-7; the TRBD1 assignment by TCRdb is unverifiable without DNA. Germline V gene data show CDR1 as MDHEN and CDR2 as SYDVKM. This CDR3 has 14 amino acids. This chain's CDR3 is CASSRGTGDYEQYF.

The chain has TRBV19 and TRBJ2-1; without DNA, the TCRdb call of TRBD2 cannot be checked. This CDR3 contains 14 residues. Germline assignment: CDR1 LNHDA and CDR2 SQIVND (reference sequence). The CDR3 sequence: CASSIGTSGSTLFF.

The CDR3 region is CASSASLARETQYF. V gene TRBV9 combines with J gene TRBJ2-5; as DNA is missing, the TRBD2 call by TCRdb cannot be tested. Per germline, CDR1 SGDLS and CDR2 YYNGEE. The CDR3 spans 14 residues.

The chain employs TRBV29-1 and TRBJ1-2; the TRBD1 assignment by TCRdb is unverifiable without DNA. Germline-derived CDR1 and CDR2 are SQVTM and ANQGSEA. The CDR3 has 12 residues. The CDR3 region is CSVDPGNYGYTF.

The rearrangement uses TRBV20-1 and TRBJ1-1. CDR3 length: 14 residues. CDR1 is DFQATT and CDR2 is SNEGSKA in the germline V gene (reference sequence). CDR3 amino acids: CSARRGDMNTEAFF.

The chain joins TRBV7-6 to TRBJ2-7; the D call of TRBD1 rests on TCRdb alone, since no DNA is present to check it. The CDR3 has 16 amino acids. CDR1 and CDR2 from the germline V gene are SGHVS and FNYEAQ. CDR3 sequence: CASSLVRGTGVDEQYF.

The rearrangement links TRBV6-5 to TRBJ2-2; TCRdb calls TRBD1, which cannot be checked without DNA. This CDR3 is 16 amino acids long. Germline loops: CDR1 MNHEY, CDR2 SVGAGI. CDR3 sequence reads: CASSYSTAGRAGELFF.